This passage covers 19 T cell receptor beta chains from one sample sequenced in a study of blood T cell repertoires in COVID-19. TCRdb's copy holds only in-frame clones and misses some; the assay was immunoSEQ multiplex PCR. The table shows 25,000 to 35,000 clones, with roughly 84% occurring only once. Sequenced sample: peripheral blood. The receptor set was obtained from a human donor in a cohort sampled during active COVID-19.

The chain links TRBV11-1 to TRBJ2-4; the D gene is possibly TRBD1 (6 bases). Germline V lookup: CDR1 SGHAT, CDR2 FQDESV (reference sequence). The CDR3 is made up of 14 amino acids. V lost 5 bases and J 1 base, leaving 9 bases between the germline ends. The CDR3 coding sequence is TGTGCCAGCAGCATCAGGGGTGCCAAAAACATTCAGTACTTC. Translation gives CASSIRGAKNIQYF.

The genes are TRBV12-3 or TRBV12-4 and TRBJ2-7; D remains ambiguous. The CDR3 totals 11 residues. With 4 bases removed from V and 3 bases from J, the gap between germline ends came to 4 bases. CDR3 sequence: CASSSGYEQYF. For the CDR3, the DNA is TGTGCCAGCAGTTCAGGCTACGAGCAGTACTTC.

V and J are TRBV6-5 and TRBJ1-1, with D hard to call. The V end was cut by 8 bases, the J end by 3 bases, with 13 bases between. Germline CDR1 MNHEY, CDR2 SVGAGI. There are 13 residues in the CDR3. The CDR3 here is CASSRAIHTEAFF. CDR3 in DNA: TGTGCCAGCTCGAGGGCTATTCACACTGAAGCTTTCTTT.

CDR3 sequence: CASSSRREKLFF. The CDR3 DNA sequence: TGTGCCAGCAGTTCTCGGAGGGAAAAACTGTTTTTT. The chain has TRBV12-3 or TRBV12-4 and TRBJ1-4; no firm D call. This CDR3 comprises 12 residues. Between the trimmed V and J ends, which lost 4 bases and 8 bases, there was a span of 8 bases.

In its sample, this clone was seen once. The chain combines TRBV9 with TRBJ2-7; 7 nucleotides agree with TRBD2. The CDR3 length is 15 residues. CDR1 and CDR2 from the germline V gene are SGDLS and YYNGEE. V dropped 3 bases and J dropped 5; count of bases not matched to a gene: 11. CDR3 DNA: TGTGCCAGCAGCGCACATATGGCGGGGGTCGACGAGCAGTACTTC. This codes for CASSAHMAGVDEQYF.

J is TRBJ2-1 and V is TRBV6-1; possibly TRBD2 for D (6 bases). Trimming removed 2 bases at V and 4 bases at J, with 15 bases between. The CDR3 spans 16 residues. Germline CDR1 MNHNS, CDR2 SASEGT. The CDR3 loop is CASSEYISGGYNEQFF. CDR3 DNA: TGTGCCAGCAGTGAATACATTAGCGGAGGTTACAATGAGCAGTTCTTC.

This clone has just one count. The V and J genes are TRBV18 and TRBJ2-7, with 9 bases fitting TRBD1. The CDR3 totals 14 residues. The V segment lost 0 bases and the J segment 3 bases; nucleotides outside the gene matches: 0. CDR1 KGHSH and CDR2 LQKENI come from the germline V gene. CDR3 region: CASSPPDRGYEQYF. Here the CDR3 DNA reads TGTGCCAGCTCACCACCGGACAGGGGCTACGAGCAGTACTTC.

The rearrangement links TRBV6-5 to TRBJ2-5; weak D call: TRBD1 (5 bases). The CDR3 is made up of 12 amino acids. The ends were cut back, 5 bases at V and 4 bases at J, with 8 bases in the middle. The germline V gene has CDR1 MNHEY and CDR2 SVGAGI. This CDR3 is CASSRQGETQYF. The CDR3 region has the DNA TGTGCCAGCAGTAGGCAGGGAGAGACCCAGTACTTC.

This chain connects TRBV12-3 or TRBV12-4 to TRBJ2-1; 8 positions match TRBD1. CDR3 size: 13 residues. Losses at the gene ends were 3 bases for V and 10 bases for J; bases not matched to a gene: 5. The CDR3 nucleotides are TGTGCCAGCAGTTTCCTTAGGACAGGGGAGCAGTTCTTC. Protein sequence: CASSFLRTGEQFF.

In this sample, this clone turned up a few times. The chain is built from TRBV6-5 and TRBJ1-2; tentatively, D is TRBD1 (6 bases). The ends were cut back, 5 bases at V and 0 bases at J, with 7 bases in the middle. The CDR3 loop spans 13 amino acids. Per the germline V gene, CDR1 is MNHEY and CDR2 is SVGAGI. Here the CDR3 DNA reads TGTGCCAGCAGTCAGGGGTCTAACTATGGCTACACCTTC. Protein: CASSQGSNYGYTF.

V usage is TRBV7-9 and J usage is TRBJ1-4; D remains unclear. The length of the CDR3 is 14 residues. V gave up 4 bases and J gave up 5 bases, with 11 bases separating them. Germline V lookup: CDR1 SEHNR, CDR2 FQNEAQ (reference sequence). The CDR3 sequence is CASSSQEQNEKLFF. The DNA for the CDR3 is TGTGCCAGCAGCTCCCAGGAACAAAATGAAAAACTGTTTTTT.

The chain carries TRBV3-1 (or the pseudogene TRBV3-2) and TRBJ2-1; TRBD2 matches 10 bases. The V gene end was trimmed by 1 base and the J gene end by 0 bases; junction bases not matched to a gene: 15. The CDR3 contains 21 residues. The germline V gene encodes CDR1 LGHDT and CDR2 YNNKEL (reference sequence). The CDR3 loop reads CASSQAAVSGGAPLSYNEQFF. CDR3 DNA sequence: TGTGCCAGCAGCCAAGCCGCTGTGAGCGGGGGGGCGCCCCTCTCCTACAATGAGCAGTTCTTC.

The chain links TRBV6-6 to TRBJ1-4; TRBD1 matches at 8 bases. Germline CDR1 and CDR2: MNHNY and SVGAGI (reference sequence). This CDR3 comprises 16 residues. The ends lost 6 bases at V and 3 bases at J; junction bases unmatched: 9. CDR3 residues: CASRWTGNRANEKLFF. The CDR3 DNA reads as TGTGCCAGCAGATGGACAGGGAACAGGGCTAATGAAAAACTGTTTTTT.

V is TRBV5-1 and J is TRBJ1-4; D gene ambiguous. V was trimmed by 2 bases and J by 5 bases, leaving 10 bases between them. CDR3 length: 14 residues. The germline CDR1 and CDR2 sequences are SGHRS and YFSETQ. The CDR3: CASSFVQKNEKLFF. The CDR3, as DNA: TGCGCCAGCAGCTTTGTACAGAAAAATGAAAAACTGTTTTTT.

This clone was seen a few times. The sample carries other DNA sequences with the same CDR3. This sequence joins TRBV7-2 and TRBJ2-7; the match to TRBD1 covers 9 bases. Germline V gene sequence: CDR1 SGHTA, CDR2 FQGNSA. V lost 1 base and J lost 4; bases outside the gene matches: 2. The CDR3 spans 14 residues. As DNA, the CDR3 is TGTGCCAGCAGCTTAGAGACAGGGGGATACGAGCAGTACTTC. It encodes CASSLETGGYEQYF.

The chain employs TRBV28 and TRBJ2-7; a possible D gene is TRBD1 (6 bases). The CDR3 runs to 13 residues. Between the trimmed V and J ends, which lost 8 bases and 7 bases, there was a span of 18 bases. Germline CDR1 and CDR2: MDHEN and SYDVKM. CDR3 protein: CASGSSGHGEQYF. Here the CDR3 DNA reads TGTGCCAGCGGCTCGTCGGGACACGGAGAGCAGTACTTC.

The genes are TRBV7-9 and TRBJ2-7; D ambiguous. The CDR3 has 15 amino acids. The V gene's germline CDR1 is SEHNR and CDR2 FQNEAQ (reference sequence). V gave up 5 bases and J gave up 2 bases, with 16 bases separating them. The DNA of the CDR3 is TGTGCCAGCAGCCCCCGGTCTACAGTGGCCTACGAGCAGTACTTC. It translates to CASSPRSTVAYEQYF.

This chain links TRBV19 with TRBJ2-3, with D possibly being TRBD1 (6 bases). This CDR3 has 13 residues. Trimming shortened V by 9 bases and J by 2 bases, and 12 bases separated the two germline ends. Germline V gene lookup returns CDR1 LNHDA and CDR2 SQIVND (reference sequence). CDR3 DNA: TGTGCCAGCGTAGACAGGAACACAGATACGCAGTATTTT. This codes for CASVDRNTDTQYF.

CDR3 nucleotides: TGTGCCAGCAGTGCCCGGACTAGCGGGGGTGATAACACCGGGGAGCTGTTTTTT. This sequence encodes CASSARTSGGDNTGELFF. This rearrangement joins TRBV6-1 to TRBJ2-2; 13 positions agree with TRBD2. Germline V gives CDR1 MNHNS, CDR2 SASEGT. This CDR3 is 18 amino acids long. Trimming took 4 bases from V and 2 from J; bases not matched to a gene: 7.